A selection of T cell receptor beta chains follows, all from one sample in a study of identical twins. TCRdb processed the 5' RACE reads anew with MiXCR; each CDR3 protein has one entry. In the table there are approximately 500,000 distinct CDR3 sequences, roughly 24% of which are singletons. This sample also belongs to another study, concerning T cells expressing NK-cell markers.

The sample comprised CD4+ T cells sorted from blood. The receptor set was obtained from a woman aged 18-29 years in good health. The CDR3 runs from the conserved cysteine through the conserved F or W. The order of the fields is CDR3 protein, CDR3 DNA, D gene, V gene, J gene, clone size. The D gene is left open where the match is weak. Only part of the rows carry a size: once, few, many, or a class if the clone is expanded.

CSASPRGLYEQYF	TGCAGTGCTAGTCCCAGGGGGCTCTACGAGCAGTACTTC	TRBD1	TRBV20-1	TRBJ2-7	few
CASSQQTVYSGANVLTF	TGCGCCAGCAGCCAACAAACAGTTTATTCTGGGGCCAACGTCCTGACTTTC	.	TRBV5-1	TRBJ2-6	few
CSAHGRLAGMGSRETQYF	TGCAGTGCTCATGGTAGACTAGCGGGAATGGGTTCGAGAGAGACCCAGTACTTC	TRBD2	TRBV20-1	TRBJ2-5	.
CSASRVVGYEQYF	TGCAGTGCTAGCAGGGTGGTGGGGTACGAGCAGTACTTC	.	TRBV20-1	TRBJ2-7	.
CASSLNLRDRATDTQYF	TGTGCCAGCTCACTAAATCTCCGGGACAGGGCGACAGATACGCAGTATTTT	TRBD1	TRBV18	TRBJ2-3	.
CSGARGAETQYF	TGCAGCGGTGCGCGGGGGGCAGAGACCCAGTACTTC	TRBD2	TRBV29-1	TRBJ2-5	few
CAQGFTLSYNEQFF	TGTGCCCAGGGGTTCACGTTATCCTACAATGAGCAGTTCTTC	.	TRBV30	TRBJ2-1	few
CASSLKPGPPYEQYF	TGTGCCAGCAGTTTAAAACCGGGACCTCCCTACGAGCAGTACTTC	.	TRBV27	TRBJ2-7	few
CASSLGPWDTQYF	TGTGCCAGCAGCTTAGGCCCTTGGGATACGCAGTATTTT	.	TRBV11-3	TRBJ2-3	.
CASSRLASYEQYF	TGTGCCAGCTCACGACTAGCCTCCTACGAGCAGTACTTC	TRBD2	TRBV18	TRBJ2-7	few
CASSREGSNQPQHF	TGCGCCAGCAGCCGCGAGGGTAGCAATCAGCCCCAGCATTTT	.	TRBV5-1	TRBJ1-5	many
CSVERGAGEDTQYF	TGCAGCGTTGAACGGGGGGCGGGAGAGGATACGCAGTATTTT	.	TRBV29-1	TRBJ2-3	.
CASSLAAGDYEQYF	TGTGCCAGCAGCTTGGCGGCGGGAGACTACGAGCAGTACTTC	TRBD2	TRBV5-5	TRBJ2-7	.
CASRRTGDEKLFF	TGTGCCAGCAGAAGAACAGGGGATGAAAAACTGTTTTTT	TRBD1	TRBV9	TRBJ1-4	many
CASSLGEGVQNEQFF	TGCGCCAGCAGCTTGGGGGAGGGCGTGCAGAATGAGCAGTTCTTC	TRBD2	TRBV5-1	TRBJ2-1	few
CASSHRDVNTGELFF	TGTGCCAGCAGTCACCGGGACGTGAACACCGGGGAGCTGTTTTTT	.	TRBV7-9	TRBJ2-2	few
CASTTPGRFFGYTF	TGTGCCAGCACGACACCGGGACGGTTTTTTGGCTACACCTTC	.	TRBV2	TRBJ1-2	few
CASSLGLEVETQYF	TGTGCCAGCAGCTTAGGACTTGAGGTAGAGACCCAGTACTTC	.	TRBV7-9	TRBJ2-5	many
CATSGGDQETQYF	TGTGCCACCTCAGGAGGGGATCAAGAGACCCAGTACTTC	.	TRBV10-3	TRBJ2-5	.
CASSYGSMPQHF	TGTGCCAGCAGTTACGGTTCGATGCCCCAGCATTTT	.	TRBV6-2/TRBV6-3	TRBJ1-5	.
CASSLDRGGVNEQFF	TGCGCCAGCAGCTTGGATCGGGGAGGGGTCAATGAGCAGTTCTTC	TRBD2	TRBV5-1	TRBJ2-1	few
CASSWESGNTIYF	TGTGCCAGCAGCTGGGAGTCTGGAAACACCATATATTTT	.	TRBV7-2	TRBJ1-3	few
CASSRSGAGANVLTF	TGTGCCAGCAGCCGCTCAGGAGCTGGGGCCAACGTCCTGACTTTC	.	TRBV11-2	TRBJ2-6	many
CASSLDGGLEQYF	TGCGCCAGCAGCTTGGATGGGGGTTTGGAGCAGTACTTC	.	TRBV5-1	TRBJ2-7	many
CASSVDGRRSYNEQFF	TGTGCCAGCAGCGTAGATGGGAGAAGGTCCTACAATGAGCAGTTCTTC	.	TRBV9	TRBJ2-1	.
CASTRGANYEQYF	TGTGCCAGTACACGGGGGGCCAACTACGAGCAGTACTTC	.	TRBV19	TRBJ2-7	.
CASSSAPRDTEAFF	TGTGCCAGCAGCTCCGCGCCCCGGGACACTGAAGCTTTCTTT	.	TRBV7-9	TRBJ1-1	few
CAITQRENFYGYTF	TGTGCCATCACCCAGAGGGAAAACTTCTATGGCTACACCTTC	.	TRBV10-3	TRBJ1-2	.
CASRNPGYGNSPLHF	TGTGCCAGCAGAAATCCGGGCTATGGGAATTCACCCCTCCACTTT	.	TRBV6-1	TRBJ1-6	few
CASSGYTGPYEQYF	TGTGCCAGCAGCGGATACACCGGCCCCTACGAGCAGTACTTC	.	TRBV6-1	TRBJ2-7	.
CASTRSLAVNKETQYF	TGCGCCAGCACCCGCAGCCTAGCGGTAAACAAAGAGACCCAGTACTTC	TRBD2	TRBV5-1	TRBJ2-5	.
CSVDSGIMGTQYF	TGCAGCGTCGACAGCGGAATTATGGGGACCCAGTACTTC	.	TRBV29-1	TRBJ2-5	.
CASRIGQVQSETQYF	TGTGCCAGCAGAATTGGACAGGTCCAGTCAGAGACCCAGTACTTC	TRBD1	TRBV6-1	TRBJ2-5	.
CASSRSESRREQYF	TGTGCCAGCAGCCGATCCGAGTCTCGGCGTGAGCAGTACTTC	.	TRBV7-9	TRBJ2-7	.
CATRMGDPSRETQYF	TGTGCCACCCGGATGGGGGACCCGTCTCGAGAGACCCAGTACTTC	.	TRBV15	TRBJ2-5	few
CASTPIVGSQYF	TGTGCCAGCACCCCAATTGTGGGGTCTCAGTACTTC	.	TRBV7-2	TRBJ2-4	.
CASSALRGGNQPQHF	TGTGCCAGCAGTGCTTTACGGGGGGGCAATCAGCCCCAGCATTTT	.	TRBV12-3/TRBV12-4	TRBJ1-5	many
CASSRSLRSSYEQYF	TGTGCCAGCAGCCGGAGCCTTAGGAGCTCCTACGAGCAGTACTTC	.	TRBV5-6	TRBJ2-7	.
CASSLNRGTEAFF	TGTGCCAGCAGTTTAAACAGGGGCACTGAAGCTTTCTTT	TRBD1	TRBV12-3/TRBV12-4	TRBJ1-1	once
CASSDGLLDTQYF	TGTGCCAGCAGCGACGGATTATTAGATACGCAGTATTTT	.	TRBV9	TRBJ2-3	few
CASGLGHKGPQYF	TGTGCTAGTGGTTTGGGACATAAGGGCCCCCAGTACTTC	.	TRBV12-5	TRBJ2-5	.